The entry below gives a single TCR beta chain sequence along with its context. The target antigen is unknown. This sample was taken from a study of cytomegalovirus exposure and HLA in healthy donors. Findings and limits, study-wide: An ancestry cluster, one associated with Asian ancestry, reportedly showed fewer N-insertions than the approximately 670-donor mean in a later analysis. Later work associated approximately 17,000 TCR beta sequences with HLA alleles at 0.05 false discovery rate. Most TCR beta V segments were productive about 90% or about 30% of the time in an earlier analysis.

The PCR employed 60 Vbeta primers together with 13 Jbeta primers. Repertoires were generated with immunoSEQ multiplex PCR, while TCRdb's copy carries only in-frame clones and drops some. The table lists 120,000 or so clones, 81% of them singletons. This sequence was found in a woman aged 40 to 50 in good health and CMV-seronegative. Sample: PBMCs.

The CDR3 loop reads CAISESGTSDSYEQYF. The CDR3 DNA reads TGTGCCATCAGTGAGTCCGGGACTAGCGATTCCTACGAGCAGTACTTC. The rearrangement uses TRBV10-3 and TRBJ2-7; 10 positions match TRBD2. This CDR3 is 16 amino acids long. Germline lookup yields CDR1 ENHRY and CDR2 SYGVKD. With 0 bases clipped from V and 1 base from J, the junction kept 3 bases outside the gene matches.